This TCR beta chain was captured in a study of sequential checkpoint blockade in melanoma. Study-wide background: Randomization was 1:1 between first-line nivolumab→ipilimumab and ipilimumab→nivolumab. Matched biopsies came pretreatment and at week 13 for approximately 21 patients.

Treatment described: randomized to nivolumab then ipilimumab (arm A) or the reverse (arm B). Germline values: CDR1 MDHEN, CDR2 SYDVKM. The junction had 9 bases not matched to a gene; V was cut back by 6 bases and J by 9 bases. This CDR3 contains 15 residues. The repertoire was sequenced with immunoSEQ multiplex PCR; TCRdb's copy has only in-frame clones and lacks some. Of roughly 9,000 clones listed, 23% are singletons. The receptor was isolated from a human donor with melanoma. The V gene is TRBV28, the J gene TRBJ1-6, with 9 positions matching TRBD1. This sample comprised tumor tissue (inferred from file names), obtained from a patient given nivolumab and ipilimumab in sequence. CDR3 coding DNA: TGTGCCAGCAGCACGGGGACAGGGTTTGTTTCACCCCTCCACTTT. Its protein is CASSTGTGFVSPLHF.